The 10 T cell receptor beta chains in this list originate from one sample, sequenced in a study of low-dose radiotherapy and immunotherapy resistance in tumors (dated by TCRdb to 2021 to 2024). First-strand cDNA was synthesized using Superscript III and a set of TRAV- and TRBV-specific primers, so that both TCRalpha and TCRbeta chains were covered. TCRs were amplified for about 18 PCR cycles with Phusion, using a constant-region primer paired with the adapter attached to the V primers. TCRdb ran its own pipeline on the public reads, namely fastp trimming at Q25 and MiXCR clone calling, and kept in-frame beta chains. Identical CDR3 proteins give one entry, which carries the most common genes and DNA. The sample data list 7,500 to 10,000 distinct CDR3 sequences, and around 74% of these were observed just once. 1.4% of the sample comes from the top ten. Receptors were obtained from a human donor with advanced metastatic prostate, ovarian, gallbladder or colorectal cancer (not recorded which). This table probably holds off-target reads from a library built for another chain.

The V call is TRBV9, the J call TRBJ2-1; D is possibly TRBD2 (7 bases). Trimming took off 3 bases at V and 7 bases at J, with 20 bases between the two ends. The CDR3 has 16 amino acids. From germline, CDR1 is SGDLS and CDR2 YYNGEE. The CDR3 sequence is CASSAGGQGTVNEQFF. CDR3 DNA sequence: TGTGCCAGCAGCGCCGGGGGGCAGGGTACAGTTAATGAGCAGTTCTTC.

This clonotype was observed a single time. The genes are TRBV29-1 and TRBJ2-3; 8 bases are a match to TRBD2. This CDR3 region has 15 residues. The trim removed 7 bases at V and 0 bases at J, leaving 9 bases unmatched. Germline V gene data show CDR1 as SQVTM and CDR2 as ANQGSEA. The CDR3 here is CSAEFSGTSTDTQYF. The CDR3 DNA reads TGCAGCGCCGAATTTAGCGGGACAAGCACAGATACGCAGTATTTT.

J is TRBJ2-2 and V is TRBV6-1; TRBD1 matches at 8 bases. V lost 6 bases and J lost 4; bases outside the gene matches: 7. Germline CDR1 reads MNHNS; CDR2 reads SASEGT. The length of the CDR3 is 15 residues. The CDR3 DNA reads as TGTGCCAGCAGCTCAAGACAGGGGAGCACCGGGGAGCTGTTTTTT. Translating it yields CASSSRQGSTGELFF.

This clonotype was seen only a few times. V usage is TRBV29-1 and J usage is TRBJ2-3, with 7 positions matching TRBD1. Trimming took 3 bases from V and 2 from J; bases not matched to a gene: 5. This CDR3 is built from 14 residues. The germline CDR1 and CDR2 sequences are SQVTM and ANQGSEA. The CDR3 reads CSVEGQTTTDTQYF. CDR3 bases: TGCAGCGTTGAGGGACAGACTACCACAGATACGCAGTATTTT.

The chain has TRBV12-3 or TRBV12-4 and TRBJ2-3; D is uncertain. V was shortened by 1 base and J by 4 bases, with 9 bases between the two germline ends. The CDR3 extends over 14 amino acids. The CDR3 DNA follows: TGTGCCAGCAGTTTAGAGTGGATGTCAGATACGCAGTATTTT. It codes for CASSLEWMSDTQYF.

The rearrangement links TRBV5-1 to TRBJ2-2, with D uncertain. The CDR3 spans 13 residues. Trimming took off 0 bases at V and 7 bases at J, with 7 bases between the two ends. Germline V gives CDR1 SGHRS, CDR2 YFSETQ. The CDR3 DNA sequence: TGCGCCAGCAGCTTGGAGGGCGTCGGGGAGCTGTTTTTT. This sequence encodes CASSLEGVGELFF.

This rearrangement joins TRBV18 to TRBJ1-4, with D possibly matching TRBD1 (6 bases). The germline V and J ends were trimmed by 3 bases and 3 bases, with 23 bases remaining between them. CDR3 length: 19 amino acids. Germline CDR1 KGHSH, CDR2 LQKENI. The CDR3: CASSPQPAWGGLANEKLFF. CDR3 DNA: TGTGCCAGCTCACCCCAACCGGCGTGGGGGGGGCTGGCTAATGAAAAACTGTTTTTT.

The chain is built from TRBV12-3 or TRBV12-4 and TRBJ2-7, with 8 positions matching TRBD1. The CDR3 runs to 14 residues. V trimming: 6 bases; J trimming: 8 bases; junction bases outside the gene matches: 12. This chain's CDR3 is CASSSRGTGVKQYF. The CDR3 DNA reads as TGTGCCAGCAGCTCGAGGGGGACAGGCGTCAAGCAGTACTTC.

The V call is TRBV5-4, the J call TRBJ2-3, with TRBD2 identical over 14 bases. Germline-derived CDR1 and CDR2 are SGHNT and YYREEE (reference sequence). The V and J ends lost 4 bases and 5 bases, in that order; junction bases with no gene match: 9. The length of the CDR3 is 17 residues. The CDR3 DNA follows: TGTGCCAGCAGCGCCGGGACTAGCGGGAGTGGCGGAGATACGCAGTATTTT. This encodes CASSAGTSGSGGDTQYF. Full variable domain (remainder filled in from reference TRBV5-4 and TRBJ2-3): ETGVTQSPTHLIKTRGQQVTLRCSSQSGHNTVSWYQQALGQGPQFIFQYYREEENGRGNFPPRFSGLQFPNYSSELNVNALELDDSALYLCASSAGTSGSGGDTQYFGPGTRLTVL.

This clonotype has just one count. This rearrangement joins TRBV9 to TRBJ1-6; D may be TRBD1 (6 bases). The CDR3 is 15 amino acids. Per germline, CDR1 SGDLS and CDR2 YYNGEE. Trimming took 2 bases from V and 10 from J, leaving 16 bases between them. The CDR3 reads CASSVRGATGSPLHF. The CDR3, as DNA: TGTGCCAGCAGCGTCCGGGGGGCAACCGGCTCACCCCTCCACTTT. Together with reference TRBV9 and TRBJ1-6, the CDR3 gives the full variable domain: DSGVTQTPKHLITATGQRVTLRCSPRSGDLSVYWYQQSLDQGLQFLIQYYNGEERAKGNILERFSAQQFPDLHSELNLSSLELGDSALYFCASSVRGATGSPLHFGNGTRLTVT.